This T cell receptor beta chain comes out of a study of CD8 T cells in ankylosing spondylitis. Study findings and constraints: A CD8+ phenotype characterized the disease-linked clones, which were relatively rare in peripheral blood.

Turning to this clonotype: The antigen remains unidentified.

TCRdb re-called the 5' RACE reads with MiXCR, one entry per CDR3 protein. In the table there are about 140,000 distinct CDR3 sequences, roughly 31% of which are singletons. This clonotype was obtained from a male donor with ankylosing spondylitis. Sequences were obtained from synovial fluid, either unsorted or a sorted T cell fraction (not recorded which).

Here the CDR3 reads CSARDPLAGWYEQYF. CDR3 nucleotides: TGCAGTGCTAGAGACCCGTTAGCGGGATGGTACGAGCAGTACTTC. The chain has TRBV20-1 and TRBJ2-7, with TRBD2 matching 8 bases. The CDR3 runs to 15 residues. Germline lookup yields CDR1 DFQATT and CDR2 SNEGSKA (reference sequence). The ends lost 0 bases at V and 4 bases at J; junction bases unmatched: 8.